The rows below give T cell receptor beta chains drawn from one sample of a study of blood T cell repertoires in COVID-19. TCRdb's copy holds only in-frame clones and misses some; the assay was immunoSEQ multiplex PCR. The sample includes around 300,000 clones, approximately 88% of them seen just once. The sample comprised peripheral blood. The receptors shown here come from a young man with active or convalescent COVID-19. Both conserved end residues are part of each CDR3. The D gene is left open where the match is weak. Size values are once, few and many counts, or a class for expanded clones, and some rows have none.

size,V,D,J,DNA,CDR3
.,TRBV5-1,TRBD2,TRBJ2-3,TGCGCCAGCAGCTTGGAGCGGGGGGGCACAGATACGCAGTATTTT,CASSLERGGTDTQYF
.,TRBV5-4,.,TRBJ1-6,TGTGCCAGCAGCTCCCTCCTAGAGCCCCTCCACTTT,CASSSLLEPLHF
once,TRBV5-5,TRBD2,TRBJ2-1,TGTGCCAGCAGCTGGAGACTAGCGGGGGGCAGCGATGAGCAGTTCTTC,CASSWRLAGGSDEQFF
.,TRBV9,TRBD1,TRBJ1-1,TGTGCCAGCAGCGTAGCGGGACAGGGGACTGAAGCTTTCTTT,CASSVAGQGTEAFF
.,TRBV27,.,TRBJ1-2,TGTGCCAGCAGTTTTGGGGGGGGCGGAGGCTACACCTTC,CASSFGGGGGYTF
.,TRBV24-1,.,TRBJ2-3,TGTGCCACCTCGGTACCGGGAGCAGATACGCAGTATTTT,CATSVPGADTQYF
.,TRBV5-5,TRBD1,TRBJ1-2,TGTGCCAGCAGCTTGGAGGGGGCCTGGGGCTATGGCTACACCTTC,CASSLEGAWGYGYTF
.,TRBV18,TRBD1,TRBJ2-3,TGTGCCAGCTCACCACCGGGACAGGTCCGCGGGAATACGCAGTATTTT,CASSPPGQVRGNTQYF
many,TRBV29-1,TRBD2,TRBJ2-1,TGCAGCGTTACGGGTCGGCTAGCGGGGGGGCGGAATGAGCAGTTCTTC,CSVTGRLAGGRNEQFF
few,TRBV27,TRBD1,TRBJ1-4,TGTGCCAGCAGACCTCAGGGGGTGGAGGAAAAACTGTTTTTT,CASRPQGVEEKLFF
.,TRBV6-2/TRBV6-3,TRBD2,TRBJ2-5,TGTGCCAGCAGTTACCGGTATGGCGGGGGGGCCTCAGAGACCCAGTACTTC,CASSYRYGGGASETQYF
.,TRBV7-3,TRBD1,TRBJ2-2,TGTGCCAGCAAGGGACAGGGCCGGGTCGGGGAGCTGTTTTTT,CASKGQGRVGELFF
.,TRBV18,TRBD1,TRBJ1-1,TGTGCCAGCTCACCAGGGGCAAACAGGGGGCGCGACACTGAAGCTTTCTTT,CASSPGANRGRDTEAFF
.,TRBV2,.,TRBJ1-2,TGTGCCAGCAGGGCCAGGGTTAGCTATGGCTACACCTTC,CASRARVSYGYTF
.,TRBV6-6,.,TRBJ1-3,TGTGCCAGCAGTTACCCGAGGGGAGGAGGAAACACCATATATTTT,CASSYPRGGGNTIYF
.,TRBV2,.,TRBJ2-1,TGTGCCAGCAGCAGGGGAGTTGCCAATGAGCAGTTCTTC,CASSRGVANEQFF
.,TRBV10-3,TRBD1,TRBJ2-5,TGTGCCATCAACGAGCCCGGGACAGGGGAGGAGACCCAGTACTTC,CAINEPGTGEETQYF
once,TRBV18,.,TRBJ2-5,TGTGCCAGCTCTCCATTCCCCAACCAAGAGACCCAGTACTTC,CASSPFPNQETQYF
many,TRBV10-1,TRBD1,TRBJ1-2,TGCGCCAGCAGTGAGTCGACGGGGACAGGGGCCGAGAACTATGGCTACACCTTC,CASSESTGTGAENYGYTF
.,TRBV6-5,TRBD2,TRBJ2-1,TGTGCCAGCAGTTACGGAGCGGGGCCCTACAATGAGCAGTTCTTC,CASSYGAGPYNEQFF
.,TRBV18,.,TRBJ2-2,TGTGCCAGCTCACCCCGCCGGGAGAGGGGATTTACCGGGGAGCTGTTTTTT,CASSPRRERGFTGELFF
.,TRBV9,TRBD1,TRBJ1-2,TGTGCCAGCAGCGACAACCGGGACAGGGGGCTTGGCTACACCTTC,CASSDNRDRGLGYTF
.,TRBV4-3,.,TRBJ2-5,TGCGCCAGCAGCCAAGATAGGGGAGGACGAGAGACCCAGTACTTC,CASSQDRGGRETQYF
.,TRBV27,.,TRBJ2-7,TGTGCCATCGGGACATCGAAGTACGAGCAGTACTTC,CAIGTSKYEQYF
.,TRBV11-3,TRBD1,TRBJ1-1,TGTGCCAGCAGCTGGGACAGGGACACTGAAGCTTTCTTT,CASSWDRDTEAFF
.,TRBV18,TRBD1,TRBJ2-2,TGTGCCAGCTCACCTAAACAGGGGATCGGGGAGCTGTTTTTT,CASSPKQGIGELFF
.,TRBV5-1,.,TRBJ1-2,TGCGCCAGCAGTTACCAAATGGGCGACGGAGGTGGCTACACCTTC,CASSYQMGDGGGYTF
few,TRBV5-1,TRBD1,TRBJ1-5,TGCGCCAGCAGCGAACAGGGGATGGGTAGCAATCAGCCCCAGCATTTT,CASSEQGMGSNQPQHF
.,TRBV5-1,TRBD2,TRBJ2-3,TGCGCCAGCAGCTTAGGCGGGGGGGCAAATACGCAGTATTTT,CASSLGGGANTQYF
.,TRBV18,TRBD1,TRBJ1-2,TGTGCCAGCTCAGCCGGACAGGGTCTCGATGGCTACACCTTC,CASSAGQGLDGYTF
.,TRBV19,.,TRBJ1-1,TGTGCCATCGAACCGGTGGGAGGGGTCCCTTTCTTT,CAIEPVGGVPFF
.,TRBV11-2,.,TRBJ1-6,TGTGCCAGCAGACCAAAGACGGGGGGCGGCCCTGGGACCCTCCACTTT,CASRPKTGGGPGTLHF
.,TRBV9,TRBD1,TRBJ2-1,TGTGCCAGCAGCGTAGGGGACAGCTACAATGAGCAGTTCTTC,CASSVGDSYNEQFF
.,TRBV5-1,.,TRBJ2-7,TGCGCCAGCAGCTTCCAGGGTACGCACTCCTACGAGCAGTACTTC,CASSFQGTHSYEQYF
.,TRBV5-1,.,TRBJ1-1,TGCGCCAGCAGCTTATCGGGAGGGTTGAACACTGAAGCTTTCTTT,CASSLSGGLNTEAFF
once,TRBV7-8,.,TRBJ1-2,TGTGCCAGCAGCTTAGAACCGGGGGGTTATGGCTACACCTTC,CASSLEPGGYGYTF
.,TRBV14,.,TRBJ1-5,TGTGCCAGCAGCCTCACCCAGGGTACAGGGAACAATCAGCCCCAGCATTTT,CASSLTQGTGNNQPQHF
.,TRBV9,.,TRBJ1-2,TGTGCCAGCAGCGTAGCTTCAGGGCCATCAACTCGCGGCTACACCTTC,CASSVASGPSTRGYTF
few,TRBV7-2,.,TRBJ1-2,TGTGCCAGCAGCCCCTGGAGCAATAACTATGGCTACACCTTC,CASSPWSNNYGYTF
once,TRBV4-2,TRBD1,TRBJ1-2,TGTGCCAGCAGCCAAGAAATTAGGGGGCGCAACTATGGCTACACCTTC,CASSQEIRGRNYGYTF
.,TRBV15,.,TRBJ2-5,TGTGCCACCAGCAGAGATGCAGGGTCCCCCCAAGAGACCCAGTACTTC,CATSRDAGSPQETQYF